This T cell receptor beta chain was retrieved from a study of radiotherapy plus CTLA-4 blockade in lung cancer. Trimming shortened V by 5 bases and J by 5 bases, and 12 bases separated the two germline ends. Per the germline V gene, CDR1 is SGHTA and CDR2 is FQGTGA. The CDR3 is made up of 13 amino acids. Comment on this clone: Its antigen is currently unknown.

TCRdb's copy holds only in-frame clones and misses some; the assay was immunoSEQ multiplex PCR. Among roughly 32,000 clones listed, about 69% were seen once. Notes on the study in general: Radiotherapy plus ipilimumab was followed by expansion in blood of tumor-derived TCR clones.

Chemo-refractory metastatic non-small-cell lung cancer patients underwent focal radiation alongside CTLA-4 blockade with ipilimumab. The clonotype originates from a human donor with non-small cell lung cancer that progressed on radiotherapy plus ipilimumab. The sequenced sample was peripheral blood, obtained from a patient treated with radiotherapy plus ipilimumab. The chain employs TRBV7-3 and TRBJ2-5; D may be TRBD2 (6 bases). CDR3 residues: CASSPGSGETQYF. The DNA of the CDR3 is TGTGCCAGCAGCCCCGGGAGCGGGGAGACCCAGTACTTC.